The 3 T cell receptor beta chains reported below all come from one sample, sequenced in a study of memory CD4+ T cells and cytomegalovirus serostatus. Here immunoSEQ multiplex PCR was the method, and the copy in TCRdb shows in-frame clones only, minus some. The data contain 50,000 to 70,000 clones, 70% to 75% of them singletons. The sort gate was single viable CD3+CD4+CD8-CD45RO+ cells for memory CD4+ T cells. The sequenced material came from memory CD4+ T cells from blood. Receptors originate from an adult in good health and CMV-seropositive.

The chain couples TRBV19 to TRBJ1-2; the match to TRBD1 covers 8 bases. This CDR3 has 12 residues. J was trimmed by 5 bases and V by 10 bases; bases with no gene match: 6. The germline V gene has CDR1 LNHDA and CDR2 SQIVND (reference sequence). CDR3 DNA sequence: TGTGCCACGACAGGGGTCGGGTATGGCTACACCTTC. Translation gives CATTGVGYGYTF.

V and J are TRBV29-1 and TRBJ1-3, with unresolved D. The CDR3 contains 12 residues. The ends were cut back, 5 bases at V and 0 bases at J, with 5 bases in the middle. CDR1 SQVTM and CDR2 ANQGSEA come from the germline V gene. As DNA, the CDR3 is TGCAGCGTTATTGGCTCTGGAAACACCATATATTTT. Translation gives CSVIGSGNTIYF.

The chain is built from TRBV19 and TRBJ1-1; no definite D call. The CDR3 extends over 15 amino acids. In germline, CDR1 is LNHDA, CDR2 SQIVND (reference sequence). The V end was cut by 6 bases, the J end by 3 bases, with 17 bases between. The CDR3 nucleotides are TGTGCCAGTAGCCTTGGTGAGATCCCGTACACTGAAGCTTTCTTT. Translating it yields CASSLGEIPYTEAFF.